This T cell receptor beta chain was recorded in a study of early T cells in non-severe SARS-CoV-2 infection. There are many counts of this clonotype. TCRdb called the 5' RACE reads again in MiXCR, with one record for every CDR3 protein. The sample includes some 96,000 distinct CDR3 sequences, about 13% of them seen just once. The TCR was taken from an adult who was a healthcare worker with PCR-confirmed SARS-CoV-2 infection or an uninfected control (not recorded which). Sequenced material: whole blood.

The CDR3 sequence: CATSRVGSMNTEAFF. The CDR3 DNA reads as TGTGCCACCAGCAGAGTTGGCTCAATGAACACTGAAGCTTTCTTT. The chain combines TRBV15 with TRBJ1-1; unclear D gene. The V end was cut by 1 base, the J end by 0 bases, with 9 bases between. This CDR3 has 15 residues. Germline CDR1 is LNHNV and CDR2 is YYDKDF (reference sequence).